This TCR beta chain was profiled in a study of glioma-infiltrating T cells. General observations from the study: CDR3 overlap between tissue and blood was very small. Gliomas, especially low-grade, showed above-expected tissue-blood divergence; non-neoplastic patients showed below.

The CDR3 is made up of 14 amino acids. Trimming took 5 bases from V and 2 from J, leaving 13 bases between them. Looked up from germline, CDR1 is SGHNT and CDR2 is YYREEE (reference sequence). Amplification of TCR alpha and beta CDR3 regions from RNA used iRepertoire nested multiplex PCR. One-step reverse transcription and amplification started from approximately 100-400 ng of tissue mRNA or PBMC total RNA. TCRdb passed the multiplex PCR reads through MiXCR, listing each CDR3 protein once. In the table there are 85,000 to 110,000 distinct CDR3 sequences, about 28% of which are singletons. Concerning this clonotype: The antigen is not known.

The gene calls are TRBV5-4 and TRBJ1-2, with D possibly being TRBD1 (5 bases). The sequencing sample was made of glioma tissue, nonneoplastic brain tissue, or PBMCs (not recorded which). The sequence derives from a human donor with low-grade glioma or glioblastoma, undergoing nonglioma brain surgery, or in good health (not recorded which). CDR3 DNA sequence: TGTGCCAGCAGGAATCGGGACGGGAACTATGGCTACACCTTC. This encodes CASRNRDGNYGYTF.